Each of the 5 T cell receptor beta chains below was sequenced from the same sample in a study of T cell responses to AZD1222 COVID-19 vaccine. TCRdb's copy holds only in-frame clones and misses some; the assay was immunoSEQ multiplex PCR. The sample contains around 150,000 clones, approximately 90% of which appear only once. The source material was peripheral blood, sampled 28 days after the second AZD1222 dose. The receptors were sampled from an adult who received the AZD1222 COVID-19 vaccine.

The chain combines TRBV9 with TRBJ2-1, with TRBD2 matching 12 bases. The CDR3 covers 15 residues. The V gene's germline CDR1 is SGDLS and CDR2 YYNGEE. Germline trimming cut 1 base from V and 7 bases from J; bases unmatched to any gene: 3. The CDR3 nucleotides read TGTGCCAGCAGCGTACTAGCGGGAGGGTGGAATGAGCAGTTCTTC. The encoded protein is CASSVLAGGWNEQFF.

The chain recombines TRBV5-4 with TRBJ1-2; 12 bases agree with TRBD1. The CDR3 is 17 residues long. With V trimmed by 2 bases and J by 3 bases, 8 bases remained unmatched. Germline loops: CDR1 SGHNT, CDR2 YYREEE (reference sequence). The CDR3 region is CASSLRDRGRKDYGYTF. Here the CDR3 DNA reads TGTGCCAGCAGCTTACGGGACAGGGGGCGGAAAGACTATGGCTACACCTTC.

V is TRBV14 and J is TRBJ2-1; TRBD2 aligns across 7 bases. The CDR3 is 15 residues long. V lost 6 bases to trimming and J lost 3 bases; unmatched junction nucleotides: 8. The germline V gene encodes CDR1 SGHDN and CDR2 FVKESK. The CDR3 nucleotides are TGTGCCAGCAGTGGAAGCGGGGTTAACTACAATGAGCAGTTCTTC. The encoded protein is CASSGSGVNYNEQFF.

This clone occurred once. CDR3 sequence: CASALGDIQETQYF. The CDR3 nucleotides are TGTGCCAGCGCCCTCGGGGACATCCAAGAGACCCAGTACTTC. The chain couples TRBV6-5 to TRBJ2-5, with D tentatively TRBD1 (6 bases). CDR3 length: 14 residues. Germline CDR1 is MNHEY and CDR2 is SVGAGI. With 8 bases removed from V and 1 base from J, the gap between germline ends came to 14 bases.

CDR3 nucleotides: TGTGCCAGCAGTTTCGAGTGGTCCTATGGCTACACCTTC. Translated: CASSFEWSYGYTF. V usage is TRBV12-3 or TRBV12-4 and J usage is TRBJ1-2; D not resolved. The CDR3 totals 13 residues. Trimming removed 3 bases from V and 4 bases from J, with 9 bases in between.